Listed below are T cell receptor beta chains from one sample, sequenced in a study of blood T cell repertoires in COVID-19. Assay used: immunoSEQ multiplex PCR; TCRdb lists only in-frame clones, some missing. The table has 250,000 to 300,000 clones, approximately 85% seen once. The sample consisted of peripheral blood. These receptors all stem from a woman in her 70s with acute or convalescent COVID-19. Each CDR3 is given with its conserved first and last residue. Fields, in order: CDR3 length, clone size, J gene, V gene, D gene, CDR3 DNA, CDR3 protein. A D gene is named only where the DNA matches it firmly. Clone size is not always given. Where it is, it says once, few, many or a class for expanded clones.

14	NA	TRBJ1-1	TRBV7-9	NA	TGTGCCAGCAGCTTAAAGGAGGTCGGGACTGAAGCTTTCTTT	CASSLKEVGTEAFF
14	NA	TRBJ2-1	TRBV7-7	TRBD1	TGTGCCAGCAGCCCGAGGGACAGCCACAATGAGCAGTTCTTC	CASSPRDSHNEQFF
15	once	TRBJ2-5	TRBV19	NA	TGTGCCAGTAGTCCCATGGGCGAGCGGGTCGAGACCCAGTACTTC	CASSPMGERVETQYF
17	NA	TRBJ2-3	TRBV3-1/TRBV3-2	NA	TGTGCCAGCAGCCAAGCCTCCCGGGTCGGGGGCACAGATACGCAGTATTTT	CASSQASRVGGTDTQYF
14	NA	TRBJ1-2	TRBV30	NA	TGTGCCTGGAGAGGACCCGGGACACCGGGTGGCTACACCTTC	CAWRGPGTPGGYTF
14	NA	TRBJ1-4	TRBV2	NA	TGTGCCAGCAGTGAGTCGTCTAAAGCGGAAAAACTGTTTTTT	CASSESSKAEKLFF
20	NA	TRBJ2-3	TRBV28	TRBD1	TGTGCCAGCAGGACCGTCTGGCCCGGACAGGGCCTAGCCGGGGCAGATACGCAGTATTTT	CASRTVWPGQGLAGADTQYF
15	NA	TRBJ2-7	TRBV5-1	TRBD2	TGCGCCAGCAGCCCTCAAGGGGGCGGGAGGGACGCGCAGTACTTC	CASSPQGGGRDAQYF
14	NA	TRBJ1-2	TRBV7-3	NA	TGTGCCAGCAGCCCTATGGGCAGGGGTGGTGGCTACACCTTC	CASSPMGRGGGYTF
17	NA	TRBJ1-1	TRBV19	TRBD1	TGTGCCAGTAGTATAGATTTGGACAGGGGAGAAAACACTGAAGCTTTCTTT	CASSIDLDRGENTEAFF
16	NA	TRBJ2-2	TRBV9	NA	TGTGCCAGCAGCGTAGACGGGGTCCCGAGAACCGGGGAGCTGTTTTTT	CASSVDGVPRTGELFF
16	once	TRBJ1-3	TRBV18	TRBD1	TGTGCCAGCTCACGGGACAGGGGGCGAAGTGGAAACACCATATATTTT	CASSRDRGRSGNTIYF
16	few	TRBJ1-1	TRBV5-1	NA	TGCGCCAGCAGCTTCACCCGCGGGGGCCCCTCTTTTGAAGCTTTCTTT	CASSFTRGGPSFEAFF
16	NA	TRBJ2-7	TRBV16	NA	TGTGCCAGCAGCCAATTGGCGGCCCCCAGCTCCTACGAGCAGTACTTC	CASSQLAAPSSYEQYF
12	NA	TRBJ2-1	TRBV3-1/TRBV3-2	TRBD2	TGTGCCAGCAGCCGAGGACTAGCTGAGCAGTTCTTC	CASSRGLAEQFF
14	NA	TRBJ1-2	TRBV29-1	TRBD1	TGCAGCGTTACTCACAGGGGCAGGTCGGATGGCTACACCTTC	CSVTHRGRSDGYTF
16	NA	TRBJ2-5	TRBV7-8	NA	TGTGCCAGCAGCTTAGGGGCAGGCTCGTACCAAGAGACCCAGTACTTC	CASSLGAGSYQETQYF